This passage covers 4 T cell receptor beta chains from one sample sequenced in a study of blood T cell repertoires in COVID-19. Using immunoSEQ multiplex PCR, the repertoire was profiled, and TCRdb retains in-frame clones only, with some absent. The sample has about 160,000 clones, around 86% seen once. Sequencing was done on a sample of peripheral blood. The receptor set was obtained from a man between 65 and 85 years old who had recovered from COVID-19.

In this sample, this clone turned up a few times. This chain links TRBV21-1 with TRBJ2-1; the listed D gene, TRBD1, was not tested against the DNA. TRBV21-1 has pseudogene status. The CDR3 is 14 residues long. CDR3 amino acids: CASSDTSDREEQFF. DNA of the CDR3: TGTGCCAGCAGCGATACATCCGACAGGGAAGAGCAGTTCTTC.

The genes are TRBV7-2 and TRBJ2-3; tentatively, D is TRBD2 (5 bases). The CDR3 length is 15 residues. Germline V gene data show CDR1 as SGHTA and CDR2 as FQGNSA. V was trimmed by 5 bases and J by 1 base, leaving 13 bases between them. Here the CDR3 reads CASSTQRTGTDTQYF. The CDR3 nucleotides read TGTGCCAGCAGCACCCAGCGGACGGGCACAGATACGCAGTATTTT.

The DNA for the CDR3 is TGTGCCAGCAGTTACCCGGGACAGGGGTTCGGCGGCTACACCTTC. Its translation is CASSYPGQGFGGYTF. The V gene is TRBV6-6, the J gene TRBJ1-2; 10 bases agree with TRBD1. The CDR3 contains 15 residues. V lost 2 bases, J lost 8 bases, and 8 bases stayed unmatched. Germline V lookup: CDR1 MNHNY, CDR2 SVGAGI (reference sequence).

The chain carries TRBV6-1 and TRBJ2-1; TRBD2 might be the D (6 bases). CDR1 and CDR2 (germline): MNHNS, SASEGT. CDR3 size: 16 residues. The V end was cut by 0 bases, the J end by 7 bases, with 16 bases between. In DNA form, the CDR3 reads TGTGCCAGCAGTGAAGCGAAGGCGGGACGGCTGAATGAGCAGTTCTTC. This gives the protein CASSEAKAGRLNEQFF.